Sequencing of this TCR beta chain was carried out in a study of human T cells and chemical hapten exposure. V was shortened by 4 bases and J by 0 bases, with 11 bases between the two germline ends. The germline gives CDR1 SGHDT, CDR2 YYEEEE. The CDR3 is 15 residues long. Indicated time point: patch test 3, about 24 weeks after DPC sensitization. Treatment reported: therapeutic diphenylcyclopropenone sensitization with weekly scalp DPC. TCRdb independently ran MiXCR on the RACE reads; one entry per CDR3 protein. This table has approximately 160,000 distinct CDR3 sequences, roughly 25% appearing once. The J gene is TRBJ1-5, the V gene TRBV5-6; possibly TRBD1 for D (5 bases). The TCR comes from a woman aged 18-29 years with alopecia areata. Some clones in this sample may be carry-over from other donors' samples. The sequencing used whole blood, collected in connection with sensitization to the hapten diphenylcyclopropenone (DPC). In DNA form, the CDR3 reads TGTGCCAGCAGCGGACGGGACGATAGCAATCAGCCCCAGCATTTT. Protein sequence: CASSGRDDSNQPQHF. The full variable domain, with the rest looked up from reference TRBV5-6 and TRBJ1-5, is DAGVTQSPTHLIKTRGQQVTLRCSPKSGHDTVSWYQQALGQGPQFIFQYYEEEERQRGNFPDRFSGHQFPNYSSELNVNALLLGDSALYLCASSGRDDSNQPQHFGDGTRLSIL.